This T cell receptor (beta chain) originates from a study of blood T cells in healthy people across ages. The study, taken as a whole, reports: In the absence of known donor CMV status, changes in expanded clonotypes were possibly confounded. Roughly linear age-related decline in beta diversity appeared, significant by age 40. Whereas aged donors had fewer naive CD4+ cells, long-lived donors had more of them and higher diversity.

Every donor gave roughly 9.2 milliliters of peripheral blood. A second roughly 7 to 12 cycle PCR used barcoded and J-beta primers. TCRdb used MiXCR to reprocess the 5' RACE reads, holding one entry per CDR3 protein. This table has about 1.1 million distinct CDR3 sequences, around two fifths appearing once. The germline V and J ends were trimmed by 4 bases and 3 bases, with 21 bases remaining between them. The CDR3 totals 17 residues. Germline CDR1 is SGHRS and CDR2 is YFSETQ. Concerning this clonotype itself: What it binds is unknown.

This chain joins TRBV5-1 and TRBJ2-3; TRBD1 is a possible D gene (6 bases). This receptor was identified in a man aged 18 to 29 in good health. Sequencing input: blood. The CDR3 sequence: CASSRSRPETGTDTQYF. Written as DNA, the CDR3 is TGCGCCAGCAGCCGTTCCCGACCTGAGACAGGAACAGATACGCAGTATTTT.